The rows below give T cell receptor beta chains drawn from one sample of a study of blood T cell repertoires in COVID-19. The repertoire was sequenced with immunoSEQ multiplex PCR; TCRdb's copy has only in-frame clones and lacks some. The sample lists 130,000 to 150,000 clones, about nine tenths occurring once. The sequenced material came from peripheral blood. The receptors derive from a man aged 50 or older with active or convalescent COVID-19. Both conserved end residues are part of each CDR3. The D gene is left open where the match is weak.

TRBV7-2	TRBJ2-7	TRBD2	CASSFEAGVRYEQYF
TRBV19	TRBJ1-5	TRBD1	CASSDRDAQPQHF
TRBV28	TRBJ2-7	-	CASKTGNWEQYF
TRBV2	TRBJ2-3	TRBD1	CASRPGQGTSTDTQYF
TRBV5-1	TRBJ2-1	TRBD2	CASSLVSSGYNEQFF
TRBV5-1	TRBJ1-2	-	CASSLGTLTNYGYTF
TRBV28	TRBJ1-5	-	CASSRDSSNQPQHF
TRBV3-1/TRBV3-2	TRBJ2-2	TRBD2	CASSDPPGGPTGELFF
TRBV28	TRBJ2-6	TRBD1	CASSDPRGQGARGANVLTF
TRBV18	TRBJ2-3	-	CASSPPVRVHTQYF
TRBV18	TRBJ2-1	-	CASSREAGNEQFF